The present T cell receptor beta chain was sequenced within a study of tissue T cells after allogeneic stem cell transplantation. The repertoire was sequenced with immunoSEQ multiplex PCR; TCRdb's copy has only in-frame clones and lacks some. The sample shows over 6,500 clones, around 42% of them seen only once. The CDR3 length is 13 residues. Trimming removed 8 bases from V and 4 bases from J, with 13 bases in between. Germline values: CDR1 KGHPV, CDR2 FQNQEV (reference sequence). Documented time point: mouse harvest day 7 after allogeneic transplant. The graft held 10^6 splenic CD5+ T cells and 10^7 T-cell-depleted bone marrow cells. This clone occurred a few times. Gene names denote mouse genes. Read sequence stops 1 residue before the CDR3 end, and the germline J gene provides the missing end.

The receptor was derived from a female BALB/c mouse given C57BL/6 T cells with graft-versus-host disease after an allogeneic hematopoietic cell transplant. The rearrangement uses TRBV26 and TRBJ2-4; a possible D gene is TRBD1 (6 bases). The sequenced material came from gut tissue. The CDR3 loop reads CASRHRDKNTLYF. The sequenced part of the CDR3 DNA is TGTGCCAGCCGTCACCGGGACAAAAACACCTTGTAC.